This T cell receptor beta chain stems from a study of OX40 agonist ivuxolimab in advanced cancers. Study overall: Three dose-escalation patients had partial responses: one with hepatocellular carcinoma and two with cutaneous melanoma.

Findings of the study overall: Undetermined was the antigen specificity of the expanded peripheral T cells.

V dropped 5 bases and J dropped 4; count of bases not matched to a gene: 9. Germline CDR1 reads SEHNR; CDR2 reads FQNEAQ (reference sequence). The CDR3 has 17 residues. Patients were ineligible given autoimmune disease history or systemic immunosuppression. Of note for this clone: Antigen unknown.

Assay used: immunoSEQ multiplex PCR; TCRdb lists only in-frame clones, some missing. This sample has 45,000 to 60,000 clones, with 85% to 90% found just once. The chain recombines TRBV7-9 with TRBJ2-3, with 13 bases lining up with TRBD2. Sample: CD4+ or CD8+ T cells sorted from blood, taken in a trial of the OX40 agonist ivuxolimab. The TCR originated in an adult with an advanced solid tumor such as melanoma, head and neck, liver or kidney cancer. The CDR3 region is CASSEKRGTSGADTQYF. CDR3 nucleotides: TGTGCCAGCAGCGAAAAGAGAGGGACTAGCGGGGCAGATACGCAGTATTTT.